The next 9 T cell receptor beta chains were all read from a single sample in a study of identical twins. TCRdb independently ran MiXCR on the 5' RACE reads; one entry per CDR3 protein. Of 450,000 to 600,000 distinct CDR3 sequences listed, more than 20% are singletons. These data are also associated with another study on yellow fever vaccine responses in identical twins.

Sequencing was carried out using CD4+ T cells sorted from blood. These receptor sequences come from a woman aged 18-30 years in good health.

The V and J genes are TRBV24-1 and TRBJ2-1; 9 bases agree with TRBD2. Germline CDR1 reads KGHDR; CDR2 reads SFDVKD. V trimming: 10 bases; J trimming: 7 bases; junction bases outside the gene matches: 13. This CDR3 has 15 amino acids. The CDR3 region has the DNA TGTGCCACTACCGCTAGCGGGATTGGAAGGAATGAGCAGTTCTTC. It codes for CATTASGIGRNEQFF.

A single count supports this clonotype. The V gene is TRBV7-2, the J gene TRBJ1-5; TRBD1 aligns across 8 bases. The J segment lost 9 bases and the V segment lost 4 bases, leaving 8 bases of the junction unmatched. The CDR3 covers 14 residues. Germline V gene data show CDR1 as SGHTA and CDR2 as FQGNSA. DNA of the CDR3: TGTGCCAGCAGCTCCGGACAGGGTTGGAGGCCCCAGCATTTT. It is translated as CASSSGQGWRPQHF.

CDR3 sequence reads: CASSLTASPYEQYF. CDR3 DNA sequence: TGTGCCAGCAGCTTAACGGCGTCGCCCTACGAGCAGTACTTC. The rearrangement joins TRBV7-3 to TRBJ2-7; D is undetermined. The CDR3 runs 14 residues. CDR1 and CDR2 from the germline V gene are SGHTA and FQGTGA. Trimming took off 0 bases at V and 2 bases at J, with 8 bases between the two ends.

This clonotype was observed a few times. The chain combines TRBV27 with TRBJ2-5, with D perhaps assigned TRBD1 or TRBD2 (5 bases each). Germline loops: CDR1 MNHEY, CDR2 SMNVEV (reference sequence). The length of the CDR3 is 15 residues. V lost 2 bases, J lost 5 bases, and 15 bases lay in between. The CDR3 bases are TGTGCCAGCAGTTTAGCCCGGTCGGGGCGGGAGACCCAGTACTTC. This codes for CASSLARSGRETQYF.

This clonotype occurred a few times. The J gene is TRBJ2-4, the V gene TRBV5-1, with TRBD1 matching over 8 bases. The CDR3 has 15 amino acids. V lost 5 bases to trimming and J lost 5 bases; unmatched junction nucleotides: 9. CDR1 SGHRS and CDR2 YFSETQ come from the germline V gene. The CDR3 is CASSWAPGQENIQYF. The CDR3 coding sequence is TGCGCCAGCAGTTGGGCCCCGGGACAGGAAAACATTCAGTACTTC.

J is TRBJ2-1 and V is TRBV20-1, with TRBD2 matching over 15 bases. CDR3 length: 15 amino acids. Germline CDR1 DFQATT, CDR2 SNEGSKA (reference sequence). V gave up 5 bases and J gave up 6 bases; unmatched junction bases: 5. CDR3 region: CSAPRTSGGGNEQFF. CDR3 sequence (DNA): TGCAGTGCTCCGCGGACTAGCGGGGGGGGCAATGAGCAGTTCTTC.

The chain carries TRBV10-3 and TRBJ1-6; D gene unclear. The germline V gene encodes CDR1 ENHRY and CDR2 SYGVKD. V was shortened by 7 bases and J by 9 bases, with 16 bases between the two germline ends. The CDR3 has 14 residues. CDR3 coding DNA: TGTGCCATCACCCACGAGTCCGGGGTTTCACCCCTCCACTTT. This sequence encodes CAITHESGVSPLHF.

The genes are TRBV4-1 and TRBJ2-7; 12 positions agree with TRBD2. The trim removed 7 bases at V and 2 bases at J, leaving 6 bases unmatched. The CDR3 runs 15 residues. The germline V gene encodes CDR1 MGHRA and CDR2 YSYEKL. The CDR3, as DNA: TGCGCCAGCACCCCGACTAGCGGGAGCGCCTACGAGCAGTACTTC. This gives the protein CASTPTSGSAYEQYF.

The chain has TRBV6-6 and TRBJ2-7; no clear D. CDR1 and CDR2 from the germline V gene are MNHNY and SVGAGI (reference sequence). Trimming cost V 5 bases and J 4 bases, with 9 bases left between them. The CDR3 is 12 amino acids. The CDR3 reads CASSKVSYEQYF. In DNA, the CDR3 is TGTGCCAGCAGTAAGGTCAGTTACGAGCAGTACTTC.